These 2 T cell receptor beta chains came from one sample sequenced in a study of post-analysis software for immune sequencing data. Study-level results: Patients used roughly five TRBV segments, including TRBV5-6, TRBV5-1 and TRBV20-1, more often than controls.

Included in the TCR beta cDNA libraries were unique molecular identifiers. Via MiXCR, TCRdb re-called the PCR reads, giving one row per CDR3 protein. The sample shows 600,000 to 700,000 distinct CDR3 sequences, around 60% of them seen only once. Which antigens these TCRs recognize remains unknown. The material sequenced was blood. The receptor source for this set is a girl aged 2-10 years with multiple sclerosis.

V is TRBV2 and J is TRBJ2-7; 11 nucleotides match TRBD2. V was clipped by 7 bases and J by 4 bases; unmatched bases: 9. This CDR3 is built from 15 residues. CDR1 is SNHLY and CDR2 is FYNNEI in the germline V gene. CDR3 bases: TGTGCCAGCAAATCCCCACTAGCGGGGGAGTACGAGCAGTACTTC. It is translated as CASKSPLAGEYEQYF. Complete variable domain (other parts from reference TRBV2 and TRBJ2-7): EPEVTQTPSHQVTQMGQEVILRCVPISNHLYFYWYRQILGQKVEFLVSFYNNEISEKSEIFDDQFSVERPDGSNFTLKIRSTKLEDSAMYFCASKSPLAGEYEQYFGPGTRLTVT.

The V call is TRBV10-3, the J call TRBJ1-2, with 9 bases lining up with TRBD1. From germline, CDR1 is ENHRY and CDR2 SYGVKD. With V trimmed by 6 bases and J by 4 bases, 0 bases remained unmatched. This CDR3 has 12 residues. The CDR3 spells CAIRGQGYGYTF. The CDR3 DNA sequence: TGTGCCATCAGGGGACAGGGCTATGGCTACACCTTC.